A single sample gave rise to the 19 T cell receptor beta chains below, sequenced in a study of blood T cell repertoires in COVID-19. Clones were read by immunoSEQ multiplex PCR, and TCRdb kept only the in-frame ones, dropping some. The data contain tens of thousands of clones, less than 85% of them singletons. The source material was peripheral blood. Receptors were obtained from a man between 70 and 80 years old with acute or convalescent COVID-19.

The gene calls are TRBV19 and TRBJ1-2, with TRBD1 matching 8 bases. Germline CDR1 reads LNHDA; CDR2 reads SQIVND (reference sequence). Trimming took 7 bases from V and 4 from J; bases not matched to a gene: 11. This CDR3 has 15 residues. The CDR3, as DNA: TGTGCCAGTATCCCGAGGGGACAGGACCTCTATGGCTACACCTTC. Translated: CASIPRGQDLYGYTF.

This clone was seen only a few times. The chain recombines TRBV5-8 with TRBJ1-2, with a tentative D call TRBD1 (6 bases). Germline CDR1 reads SGHTS; CDR2 reads YDEGEE. The CDR3 covers 15 residues. V lost 6 bases and J 7 bases, leaving 22 bases between the germline ends. CDR3: CASKLTLDRLRGYTF. In DNA form, the CDR3 reads TGTGCCAGCAAGCTTACCCTCGACAGGCTCCGTGGCTACACCTTC. The full variable domain, in which reference TRBV5-8 and TRBJ1-2 provide the parts outside the CDR3, is EAGVTQSPTHLIKTRGQQATLRCSPISGHTSVYWYQQALGLGLQFLLWYDEGEERNRGNFPPRFSGRQFPNYSSELNVNALELEDSALYLCASKLTLDRLRGYTFGSGTRLTVV.

J is TRBJ1-5 and V is TRBV19; no clear D. The CDR3 consists of 14 residues. V was shortened by 6 bases and J by 0 bases, with 9 bases between the two germline ends. In germline, CDR1 is LNHDA, CDR2 SQIVND (reference sequence). The CDR3 sequence: CASSTGLSNQPQHF. Here the CDR3 DNA reads TGTGCCAGTAGCACGGGTCTTAGCAATCAGCCCCAGCATTTT.

Here the CDR3 reads CASSESHATGTYEQYV. The CDR3 DNA is TGCGCCAGCAGTGAGTCCCACGCCACAGGGACCTACGAGCAGTACGTC. The chain has TRBV10-1 and TRBJ2-7; TRBD1 might be the D (6 bases). V dropped 0 bases and J dropped 2 bases, with 14 bases sitting between them. Germline CDR1 WNHNN, CDR2 SYGVQD (reference sequence). This CDR3 comprises 16 residues.

The DNA of the CDR3 is TGTGCCAGCAGTTCCGACAGATTTGATCAGCCCCAGCATTTT. Encoded protein: CASSSDRFDQPQHF. The genes are TRBV28 and TRBJ1-5; possible D gene TRBD1, 5 bases. Looked up from germline, CDR1 is MDHEN and CDR2 is SYDVKM. V lost 4 bases and J lost 5, with 12 bases in between. The CDR3 consists of 14 residues.

The table lists this clone with a few counts. The rearrangement joins TRBV5-1 to TRBJ2-1; 9 nucleotides match TRBD1. V gave up 4 bases and J gave up 4 bases; unmatched junction bases: 9. From germline, CDR1 is SGHRS and CDR2 YFSETQ. The CDR3 is 16 amino acids. CDR3 loop: CASSTTTGGLYNEQFF. The CDR3 region has the DNA TGCGCCAGCAGCACAACAACAGGGGGCCTATACAATGAGCAGTTCTTC.

The V and J genes are TRBV30 and TRBJ2-3; 8 bases align to TRBD2. The germline V gene has CDR1 GTSNPN and CDR2 SVGIG (reference sequence). The CDR3 totals 17 residues. The V segment lost 1 base and the J segment 2 bases; nucleotides outside the gene matches: 11. In DNA form, the CDR3 reads TGTGCCTGGAGTGGAGTGTGGAGCGGGGGAGACACAGATACGCAGTATTTT. This encodes CAWSGVWSGGDTDTQYF.

In regard to this clone: Other DNA sequences in this sample translate to the same CDR3. V usage is TRBV5-1 and J usage is TRBJ1-1, with a possible D match to TRBD1 (6 bases). Per germline, CDR1 SGHRS and CDR2 YFSETQ. The V end was cut by 1 base, the J end by 4 bases, with 8 bases between. This CDR3 is 13 amino acids long. The CDR3 is CASSLRGGTEAFF. CDR3 in DNA: TGCGCCAGCAGCTTGCGAGGGGGCACTGAAGCTTTCTTT.

J is TRBJ2-7 and V is TRBV21-1; TRBD2 reflects the table's D call only, with no check against the DNA. TRBV21-1 is a pseudogene segment. There are 9 residues in the CDR3. The CDR3 loop is CASAYEQYF. The CDR3 coding sequence is TGTGCCAGCGCGTACGAGCAGTACTTC.

This chain joins TRBV7-9 and TRBJ2-5; TRBD2 matches 8 bases. In germline, CDR1 is SEHNR, CDR2 FQNEAQ (reference sequence). The CDR3 runs to 15 residues. With 4 bases clipped from V and 5 bases from J, the junction kept 9 bases outside the gene matches. The CDR3 spells CASSSRGDPRETQYF. CDR3 nucleotide sequence: TGTGCCAGCAGCTCGCGGGGGGACCCCCGGGAGACCCAGTACTTC.

This clone came up once. DNA of the CDR3: TGTGCCAGCAGCTTGCTAGCGAGCTCCTACAATGAGCAGTTCTTC. Amino acids: CASSLLASSYNEQFF. The chain joins TRBV7-3 to TRBJ2-1, with D possibly TRBD2 on 6 matching bases. The CDR3 contains 15 residues. Germline V gene data show CDR1 as SGHTA and CDR2 as FQGTGA. Trimming removed 3 bases from V and 0 bases from J, with 9 bases in between.

This clone was seen only a few times. V is TRBV30 and J is TRBJ1-3, with 9 nucleotides matching TRBD1. The CDR3 contains 13 residues. CDR1 is GTSNPN, CDR2 SVGIG, per germline (reference sequence). Trimming took 3 bases from V and 7 from J; bases not matched to a gene: 4. Here the CDR3 reads CAWRGTGTNTIYF. CDR3 nucleotides: TGTGCCTGGAGAGGGACAGGGACGAACACCATATATTTT.

This clone was picked up one time. CDR3 in amino acids: CASSRAANEKLFF. CDR3 coding DNA: TGTGCCAGCTCAAGAGCGGCTAATGAAAAACTGTTTTTT. The chain couples TRBV18 to TRBJ1-4; the D is unclear. The CDR3 spans 13 residues. Trimming stripped 5 bases from V and 3 bases from J, with 7 bases between. In germline, CDR1 is KGHSH, CDR2 LQKENI.

The rearrangement joins TRBV5-6 to TRBJ2-2; perhaps TRBD1 as D (7 bases). Germline loops: CDR1 SGHDT, CDR2 YYEEEE. The CDR3 is made up of 17 amino acids. Trimming shortened V by 3 bases and J by 5 bases, and 20 bases separated the two germline ends. CDR3 coding DNA: TGTGCCAGCAGCTCTCGCAGGGGGGCGTCAAGAACCGGGGAGCTGTTTTTT. Encoded protein: CASSSRRGASRTGELFF.

The V gene is TRBV10-3, the J gene TRBJ1-3; no reliable D call. The CDR3 sequence is 13 residues long. Germline assignment: CDR1 ENHRY and CDR2 SYGVKD. The V gene lost 2 bases and the J gene lost 2 bases, with 4 bases spanning the gap. CDR3 sequence (DNA): TGTGCCATCAGTGAGGAGGCTGGAAACACCATATATTTT. Translating it yields CAISEEAGNTIYF.

The V call is TRBV19, the J call TRBJ1-5, with 8 bases that match TRBD1. CDR1 LNHDA and CDR2 SQIVND come from the germline V gene (reference sequence). The CDR3 consists of 16 residues. The junction had 14 bases not matched to a gene; V was cut back by 10 bases and J by 3 bases. The CDR3 DNA reads TGTGCCACCTTATCCGGGACAGGATCTCTCAATCAGCCCCAGCATTTT. Protein sequence: CATLSGTGSLNQPQHF.

This clone was seen just once. An end of the junction differs from the germline gene, which may be a read error. This chain joins TRBV18 and TRBJ1-1, with D maybe TRBD1 (6 bases). The CDR3 has 16 amino acids. Looked up from germline, CDR1 is KGHSH and CDR2 is LQKENI. The chain's CDR3 is CASSPGTPGPNTEAFF. The DNA of the CDR3 is TGTGCCAGTTCACCGGGGACACCCGGGCCCAACACTGAAGCTTTCTTT.

The CDR3 is CASSMGEGYKTQYF. The CDR3 bases are TGTGCCAGTAGTATGGGCGAAGGTTACAAGACCCAGTACTTC. The chain joins TRBV19 to TRBJ2-5; D not certain. CDR3 length: 14 residues. The germline V gene has CDR1 LNHDA and CDR2 SQIVND (reference sequence). V shed 3 bases and J shed 6 bases, with 14 bases lying between them.

The V and J genes are TRBV12-5 and TRBJ2-4; maybe TRBD2 (5 bases). V lost 5 bases and J 0 bases, leaving 8 bases between the germline ends. The CDR3 has 14 amino acids. CDR1 is LGHNT, CDR2 FRNRAP, per germline. CDR3 in DNA: TGTGCTAGTGGTCCCGGGATAGCCAAAAACATTCAGTACTTC. Its protein is CASGPGIAKNIQYF.